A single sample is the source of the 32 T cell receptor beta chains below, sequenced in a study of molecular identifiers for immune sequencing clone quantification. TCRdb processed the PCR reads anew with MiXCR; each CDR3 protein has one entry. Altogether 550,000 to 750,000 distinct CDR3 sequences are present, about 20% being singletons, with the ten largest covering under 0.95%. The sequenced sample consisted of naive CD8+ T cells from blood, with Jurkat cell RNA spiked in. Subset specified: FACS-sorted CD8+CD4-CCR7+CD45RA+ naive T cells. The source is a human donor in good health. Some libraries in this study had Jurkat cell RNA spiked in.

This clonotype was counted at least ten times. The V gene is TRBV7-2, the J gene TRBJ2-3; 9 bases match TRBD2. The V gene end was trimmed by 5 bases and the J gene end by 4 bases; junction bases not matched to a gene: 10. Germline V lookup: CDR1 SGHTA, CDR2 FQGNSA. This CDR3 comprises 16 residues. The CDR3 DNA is TGTGCCAGCAGCCCTACTTTAGCGGGAGATCCAGATACGCAGTATTTT. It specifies CASSPTLAGDPDTQYF.

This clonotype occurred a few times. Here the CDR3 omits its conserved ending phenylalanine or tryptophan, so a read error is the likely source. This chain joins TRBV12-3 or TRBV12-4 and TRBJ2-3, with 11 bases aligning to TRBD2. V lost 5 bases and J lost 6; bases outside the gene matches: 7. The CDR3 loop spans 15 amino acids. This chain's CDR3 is CASSENSGRVDTQYL. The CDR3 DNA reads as TGTGCCAGCAGTGAAAATAGCGGGAGGGTGGATACGCAGTATCTT.

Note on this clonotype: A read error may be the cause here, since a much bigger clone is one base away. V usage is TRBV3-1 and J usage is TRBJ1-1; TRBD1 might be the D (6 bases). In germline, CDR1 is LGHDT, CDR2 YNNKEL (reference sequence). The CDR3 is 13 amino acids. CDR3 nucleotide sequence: TGTGCCGGCAGCCCAACGGGGGCTAATGAAGCTTTCTTT. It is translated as CAGSPTGANEAFF.

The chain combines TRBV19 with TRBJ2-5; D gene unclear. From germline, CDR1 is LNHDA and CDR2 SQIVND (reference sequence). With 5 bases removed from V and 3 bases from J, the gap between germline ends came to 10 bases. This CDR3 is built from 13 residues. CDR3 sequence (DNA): TGTGCCAGTAGTCCTCACAGTAAAGAGACCCAGTACTTC. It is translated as CASSPHSKETQYF.

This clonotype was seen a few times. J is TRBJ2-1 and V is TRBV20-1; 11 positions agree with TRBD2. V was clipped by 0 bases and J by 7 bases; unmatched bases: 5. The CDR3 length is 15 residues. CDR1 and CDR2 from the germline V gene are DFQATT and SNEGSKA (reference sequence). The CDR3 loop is CSAREIAGGRNEQFF. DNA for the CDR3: TGCAGTGCTAGAGAAATAGCGGGAGGGAGGAATGAGCAGTTCTTC.

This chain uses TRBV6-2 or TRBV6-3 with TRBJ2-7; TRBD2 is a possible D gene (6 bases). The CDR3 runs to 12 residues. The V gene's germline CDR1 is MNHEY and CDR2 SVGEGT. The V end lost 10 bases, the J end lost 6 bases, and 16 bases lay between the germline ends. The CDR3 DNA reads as TGTGCCACCAGAGGAGGGCCGCGCGAGCAGTACTTC. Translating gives CATRGGPREQYF.

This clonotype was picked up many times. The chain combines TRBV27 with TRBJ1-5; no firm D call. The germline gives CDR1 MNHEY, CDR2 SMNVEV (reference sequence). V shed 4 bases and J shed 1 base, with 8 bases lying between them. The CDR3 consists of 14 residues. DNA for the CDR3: TGTGCCAGCAGTTCACACGGGAGCAATCAGCCCCAGCATTTT. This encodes CASSSHGSNQPQHF.

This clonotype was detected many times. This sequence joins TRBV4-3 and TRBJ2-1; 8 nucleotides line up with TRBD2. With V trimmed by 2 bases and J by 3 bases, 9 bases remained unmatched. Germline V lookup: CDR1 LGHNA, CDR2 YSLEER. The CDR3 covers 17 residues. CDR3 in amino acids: CASSQSRIGTSYNEQFF. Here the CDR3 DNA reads TGCGCCAGCAGCCAATCTAGAATCGGGACTAGCTACAATGAGCAGTTCTTC.

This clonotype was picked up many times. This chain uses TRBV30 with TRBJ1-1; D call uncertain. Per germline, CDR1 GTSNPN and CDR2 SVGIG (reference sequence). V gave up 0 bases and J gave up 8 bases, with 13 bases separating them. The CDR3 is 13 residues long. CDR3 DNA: TGTGCCTGGAGTGTAAGTCATCCCGGGGAAGCTTTCTTT. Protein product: CAWSVSHPGEAFF.

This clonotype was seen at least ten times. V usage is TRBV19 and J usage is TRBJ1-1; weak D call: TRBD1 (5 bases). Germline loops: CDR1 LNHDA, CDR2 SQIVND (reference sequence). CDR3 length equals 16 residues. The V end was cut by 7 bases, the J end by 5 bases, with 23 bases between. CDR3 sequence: CASTTYLPYGGTEAFF. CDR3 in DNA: TGTGCCAGTACCACATATCTCCCGTATGGGGGGACTGAAGCTTTCTTT.

The CDR3 reads CASSALREETQYF. The CDR3 coding sequence is TGTGCCAGCAGCGCCCTACGGGAGGAGACCCAGTACTTC. J is TRBJ2-5 and V is TRBV9; D is perhaps TRBD2 (6 bases). The CDR3 sequence is 13 residues long. V was clipped by 3 bases and J by 5 bases, with 11 bases between them. Germline V gene sequence: CDR1 SGDLS, CDR2 YYNGEE.

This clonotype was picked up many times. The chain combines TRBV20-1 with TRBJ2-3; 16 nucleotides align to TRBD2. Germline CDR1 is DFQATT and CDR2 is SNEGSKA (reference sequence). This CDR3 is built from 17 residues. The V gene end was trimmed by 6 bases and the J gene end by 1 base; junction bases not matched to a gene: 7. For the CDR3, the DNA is TGCAGTGCAACCGGGACTAGCGGGAGGGTCGGCACAGATACGCAGTATTTT. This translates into CSATGTSGRVGTDTQYF.

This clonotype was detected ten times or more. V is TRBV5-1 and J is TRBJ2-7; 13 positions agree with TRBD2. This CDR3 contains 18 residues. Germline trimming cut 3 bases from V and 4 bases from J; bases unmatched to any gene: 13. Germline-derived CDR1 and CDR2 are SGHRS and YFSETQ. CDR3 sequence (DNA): TGCGCCAGCAGCTGGGGGACTAGCGGGATCGACTTTCTTTACGAGCAGTACTTC. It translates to CASSWGTSGIDFLYEQYF.

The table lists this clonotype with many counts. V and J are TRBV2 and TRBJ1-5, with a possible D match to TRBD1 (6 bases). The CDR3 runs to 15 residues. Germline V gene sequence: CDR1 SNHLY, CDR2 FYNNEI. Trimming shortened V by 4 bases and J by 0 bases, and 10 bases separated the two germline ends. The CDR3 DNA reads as TGTGCCAGCAGTGCGGACAGCTATAGCAATCAGCCCCAGCATTTT. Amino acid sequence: CASSADSYSNQPQHF.

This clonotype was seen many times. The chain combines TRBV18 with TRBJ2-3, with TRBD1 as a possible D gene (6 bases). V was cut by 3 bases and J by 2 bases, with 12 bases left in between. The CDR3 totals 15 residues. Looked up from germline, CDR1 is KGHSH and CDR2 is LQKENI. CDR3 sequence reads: CASSPGTFYTDTQYF. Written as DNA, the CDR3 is TGTGCCAGCTCACCGGGGACATTCTACACAGATACGCAGTATTTT.

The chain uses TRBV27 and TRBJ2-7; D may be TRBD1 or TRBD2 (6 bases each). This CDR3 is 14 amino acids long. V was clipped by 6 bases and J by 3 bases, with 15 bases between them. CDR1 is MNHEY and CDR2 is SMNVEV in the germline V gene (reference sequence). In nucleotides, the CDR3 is TGTGCCAGCAGGGCACAGGGACTCGGCTACGAGCAGTACTTC. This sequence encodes CASRAQGLGYEQYF.

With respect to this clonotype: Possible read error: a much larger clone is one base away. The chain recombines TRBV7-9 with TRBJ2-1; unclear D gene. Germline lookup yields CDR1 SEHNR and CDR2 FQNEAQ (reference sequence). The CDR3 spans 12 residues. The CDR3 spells CAGSLESNEQFF. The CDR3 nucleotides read TGTGCCGGCAGCTTAGAGAGTAATGAGCAGTTCTTC.

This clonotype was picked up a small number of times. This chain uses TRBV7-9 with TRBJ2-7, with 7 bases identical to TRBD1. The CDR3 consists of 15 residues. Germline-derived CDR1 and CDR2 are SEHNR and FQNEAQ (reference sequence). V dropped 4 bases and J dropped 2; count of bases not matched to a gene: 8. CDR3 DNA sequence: TGTGCCAGCAGCTCCGCCGGGACAGATCCCTACGAGCAGTACTTC. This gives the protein CASSSAGTDPYEQYF.

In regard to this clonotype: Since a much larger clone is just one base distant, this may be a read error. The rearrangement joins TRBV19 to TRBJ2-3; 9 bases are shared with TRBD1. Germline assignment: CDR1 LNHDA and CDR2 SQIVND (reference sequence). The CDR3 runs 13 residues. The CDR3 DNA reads TGTGTCAGTAGCTTACAGGGGGCAAATACGCAGTATTTT. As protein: CVSSLQGANTQYF.

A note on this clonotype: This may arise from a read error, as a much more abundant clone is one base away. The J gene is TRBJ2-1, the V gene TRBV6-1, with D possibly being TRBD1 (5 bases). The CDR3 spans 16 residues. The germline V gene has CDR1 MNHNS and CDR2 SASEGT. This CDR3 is CASSGRTGFLYDEQFF. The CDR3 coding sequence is TGTGCCAGCAGTGGGAGAACAGGCTTCCTCTACGATGAGCAGTTCTTC.

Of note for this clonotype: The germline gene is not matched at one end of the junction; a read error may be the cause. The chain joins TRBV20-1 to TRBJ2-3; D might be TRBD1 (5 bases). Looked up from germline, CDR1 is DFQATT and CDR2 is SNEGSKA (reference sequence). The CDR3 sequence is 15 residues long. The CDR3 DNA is TGCAGTGCTAGAGATGTCGCGGACAACACAGGTACGCAGTATTTT. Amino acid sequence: CSARDVADNTGTQYF.

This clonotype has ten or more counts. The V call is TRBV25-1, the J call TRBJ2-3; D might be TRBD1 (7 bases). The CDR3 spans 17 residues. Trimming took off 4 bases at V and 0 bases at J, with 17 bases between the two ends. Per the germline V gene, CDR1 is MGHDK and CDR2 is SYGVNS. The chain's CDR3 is CASSAAGQPDSTDTQYF. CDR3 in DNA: TGTGCCAGCAGTGCCGCGGGACAGCCCGATAGCACAGATACGCAGTATTTT.

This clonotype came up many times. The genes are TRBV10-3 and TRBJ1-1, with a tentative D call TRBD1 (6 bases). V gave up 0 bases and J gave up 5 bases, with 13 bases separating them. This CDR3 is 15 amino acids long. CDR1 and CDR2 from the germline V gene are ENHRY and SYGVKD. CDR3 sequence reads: CAISESGGANTEAFF. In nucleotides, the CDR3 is TGTGCCATCAGTGAGTCGGGGGGCGCGAATACTGAAGCTTTCTTT.

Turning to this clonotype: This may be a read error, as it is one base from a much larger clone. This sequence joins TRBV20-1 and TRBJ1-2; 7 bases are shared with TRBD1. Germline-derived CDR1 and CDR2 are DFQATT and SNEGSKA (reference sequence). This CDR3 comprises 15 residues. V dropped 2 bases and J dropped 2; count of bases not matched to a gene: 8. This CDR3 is CSARPDRRENYGYTF. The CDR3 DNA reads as TGCAGTGCTAGACCGGACAGGAGGGAAAACTATGGCTACACCTTC.

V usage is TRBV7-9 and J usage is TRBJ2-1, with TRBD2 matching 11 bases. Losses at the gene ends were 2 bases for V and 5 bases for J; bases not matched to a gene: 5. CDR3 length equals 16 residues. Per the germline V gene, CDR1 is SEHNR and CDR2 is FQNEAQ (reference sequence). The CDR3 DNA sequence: TGTGCCAGCAGCTTAACTAGCGGGGGTGTCGACAATGAGCAGTTCTTC. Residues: CASSLTSGGVDNEQFF.

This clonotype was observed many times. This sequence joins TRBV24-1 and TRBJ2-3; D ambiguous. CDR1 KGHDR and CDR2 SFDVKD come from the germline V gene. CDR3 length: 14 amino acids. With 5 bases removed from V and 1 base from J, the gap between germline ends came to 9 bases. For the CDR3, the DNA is TGTGCCACCAGTGGTGGACCAGGCACAGATACGCAGTATTTT. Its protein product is CATSGGPGTDTQYF.

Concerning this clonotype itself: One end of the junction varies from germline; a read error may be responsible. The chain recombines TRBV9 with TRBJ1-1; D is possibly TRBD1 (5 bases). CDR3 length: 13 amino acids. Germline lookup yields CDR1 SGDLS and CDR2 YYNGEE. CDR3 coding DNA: TGTGCCGGCAGCGTAGGTGGGGGCACTGAAGCTTTCTTT. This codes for CAGSVGGGTEAFF.

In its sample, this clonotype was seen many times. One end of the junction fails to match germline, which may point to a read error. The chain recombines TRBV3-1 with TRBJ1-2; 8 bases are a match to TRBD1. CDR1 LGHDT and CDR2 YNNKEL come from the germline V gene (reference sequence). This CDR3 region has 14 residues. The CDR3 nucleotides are TGCGCCAGCAGCCCCAGGGGGCCCAACTATGGCTACACCTTC. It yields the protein CASSPRGPNYGYTF.

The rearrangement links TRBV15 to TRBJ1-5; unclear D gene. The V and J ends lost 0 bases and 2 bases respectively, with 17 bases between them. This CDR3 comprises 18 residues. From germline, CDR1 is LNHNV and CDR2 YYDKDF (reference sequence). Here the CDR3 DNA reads TGTGCCACCAGCAGAGAACCCGTCCTACGGAGTGGCAATCAGCCCCAGCATTTT. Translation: CATSREPVLRSGNQPQHF.

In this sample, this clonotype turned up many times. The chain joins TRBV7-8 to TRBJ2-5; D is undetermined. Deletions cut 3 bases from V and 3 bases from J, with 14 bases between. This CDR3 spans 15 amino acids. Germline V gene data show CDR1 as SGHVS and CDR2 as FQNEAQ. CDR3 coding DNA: TGTGCCAGCAGCTTCCCCCTGGGCCTCGAAGAGACCCAGTACTTC. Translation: CASSFPLGLEETQYF.

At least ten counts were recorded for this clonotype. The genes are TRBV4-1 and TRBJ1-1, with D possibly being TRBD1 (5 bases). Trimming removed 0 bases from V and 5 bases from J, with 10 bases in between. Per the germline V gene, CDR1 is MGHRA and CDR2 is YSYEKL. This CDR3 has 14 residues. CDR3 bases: TGCGCCAGCAGCCAAGAGCCAGGGAATACTGAAGCTTTCTTT. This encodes CASSQEPGNTEAFF.

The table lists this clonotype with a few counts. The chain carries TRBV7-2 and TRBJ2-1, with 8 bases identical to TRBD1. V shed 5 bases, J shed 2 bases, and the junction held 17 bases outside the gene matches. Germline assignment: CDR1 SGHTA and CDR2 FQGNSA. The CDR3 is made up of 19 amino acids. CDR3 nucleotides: TGTGCCAGCAGCCACCCCGCCGCTGGTTGGACAGGGACCTACAATGAGCAGTTCTTC. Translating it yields CASSHPAAGWTGTYNEQFF.